This entry lists 8 T cell receptor beta chains sequenced from one sample in a study of shared clonotypes between healthy human individuals (dated by TCRdb to 2020 to 2021). Libraries were prepared through the immunoSEQ multiplex PCR assay. The table comes from immuneACCESS by way of TCRdb, which keeps in-frame sequences with V and J called. Part of the clones is missing from these tables; in studies checked, under half for an unresolved V gene and the rest for unknown reasons. The sample records about 2 million clones, less than 95% of which are singletons. The ten largest clones take up 1% to 1.3% of the sample. For the CD8 naive samples, CD45RO-negative cells were positively selected for CCR7, yielding a CD45RA+CCR7+ population from which TemRA cells were excluded. Sequenced material: naive CD8+ T cells sorted from blood. The cell subset or site label on this specimen signifies: CD45RA+CCR7+. All receptors derive from a man between 18 and 35 years old in good health.

The chain links TRBV14 to TRBJ2-3; D remains unclear. This CDR3 has 13 residues. V lost 2 bases, J lost 4 bases, and 7 bases lay in between. CDR1 SGHDN and CDR2 FVKESK come from the germline V gene. DNA of the CDR3: TGTGCCAGCAGCCAAAACCAACCAGATACGCAGTATTTT. Translated, it gives CASSQNQPDTQYF.

As for this clone: This same CDR3 is encoded by further DNA sequences in the sample. J is TRBJ2-7 and V is TRBV27, with TRBD1 matching 7 bases. CDR1 and CDR2 from the germline V gene are MNHEY and SMNVEV (reference sequence). There are 13 residues in the CDR3. With 5 bases clipped from V and 1 base from J, the junction kept 2 bases outside the gene matches. CDR3 in amino acids: CASSIQGSYEQYF. CDR3 coding DNA: TGTGCCAGCAGTATACAGGGGTCCTACGAGCAGTACTTC.

The chain is built from TRBV5-6 and TRBJ1-2; D may be TRBD1 (6 bases). This CDR3 is built from 13 residues. Germline CDR1 and CDR2: SGHDT and YYEEEE. V gave up 5 bases and J gave up 4 bases, with 12 bases separating them. The chain's CDR3 is CASRIQGFYGYTF. DNA for the CDR3: TGTGCCAGCAGAATTCAGGGGTTCTATGGCTACACCTTC.

The chain combines TRBV7-3 with TRBJ2-1; 8 bases line up with TRBD1. Unmatched junction bases numbered 7, after V lost 4 bases and J lost 2 bases. The CDR3 is made up of 16 amino acids. Germline CDR1 reads SGHTA; CDR2 reads FQGTGA. The CDR3 reads CASSSGTGLAYNEQFF. CDR3 DNA: TGTGCCAGCAGCTCTGGGACAGGTCTAGCCTACAATGAGCAGTTCTTC.

The rearrangement joins TRBV28 to TRBJ2-3, with D tentatively TRBD1 or TRBD2 (5 bases each). V gave up 5 bases and J gave up 2 bases, with 14 bases separating them. The CDR3 sequence is 15 residues long. Germline V lookup: CDR1 MDHEN, CDR2 SYDVKM. The CDR3 DNA reads as TGTGCCAGCAGTCAAGGGACCTCGACCACAGATACGCAGTATTTT. Residues: CASSQGTSTTDTQYF.

V usage is TRBV20-1 and J usage is TRBJ2-1; D unresolved. The V gene's germline CDR1 is DFQATT and CDR2 SNEGSKA (reference sequence). This CDR3 is 10 amino acids long. DNA of the CDR3: TGCACCGTACCCTACAATGAGCAGTTCTTC. Encoded protein: CTVPYNEQFF.

With respect to this clone: Other DNA variants within this sample encode the same CDR3. The CDR3 sequence is CASSPLAGVYNEQFF. CDR3 bases: TGTGCCAGCAGTCCACTAGCGGGAGTCTACAATGAGCAGTTCTTC. The chain recombines TRBV6-5 with TRBJ2-1; 11 nucleotides match TRBD2. The germline V gene encodes CDR1 MNHEY and CDR2 SVGAGI. The CDR3 totals 15 residues. V lost 5 bases and J lost 3; bases outside the gene matches: 3.

This clone was found once. This chain joins TRBV30 and TRBJ1-5, with D uncertain. Germline CDR1 reads GTSNPN; CDR2 reads SVGIG (reference sequence). Trimming shortened V by 0 bases and J by 1 base, and 10 bases separated the two germline ends. The CDR3 covers 15 residues. The CDR3 bases are TGTGCCTGGAGTGTTGGACCGACGAGCAATCAGCCCCAGCATTTT. Translated, it gives CAWSVGPTSNQPQHF. The full variable domain, with the rest looked up from reference TRBV30 and TRBJ1-5, is SQTIHQWPATLVQPVGSPLSLECTVEGTSNPNLYWYRQAAGRGLQLLFYSVGIGQISSEVPQNLSASRPQDRQFILSSKKLLLSDSGFYLCAWSVGPTSNQPQHFGDGTRLSIL.